These T cell receptor beta chains were read from a single sample in a study of CD8+CD57+ T cells in acquired aplastic anemia. TCRdb recomputed calls from the reads with MiXCR, one row per CDR3 protein. Here the sample spans under 200,000 distinct CDR3 sequences, around 60% being singletons. The sequenced material came from sorted CD4+, CD8+, or CD8+CD57+ T cells (not recorded which) from PBMCs. These receptors all stem from a human donor in good health. CDR3s include the opening cysteine and the closing phenylalanine or tryptophan. The D gene is left open where the match is weak. Size values are once, few and many counts, or a class for expanded clones, and some rows have none.

j_call | d_call | clone_size | v_call | cdr3_nt | cdr3_aa
TRBJ2-1 | TRBD2 | NA | TRBV2 | TGTGCCAGCAGTGCCGGGACTAGGCCCAATGAGCAGTTCTTC | CASSAGTRPNEQFF
TRBJ2-5 | NA | NA | TRBV5-5 | TGTGCCAGCAGCTTGGCCCCCGGTCAAGAGACCCAGTACTTC | CASSLAPGQETQYF
TRBJ1-1 | NA | few | TRBV15 | TGTGCCACCAGCAGGGGTGAAGCTCTTCTTGAAGCTTTCTTT | CATSRGEALLEAFF
TRBJ1-2 | NA | NA | TRBV7-9 | TGTGCCAGCAGCTCGTCAGGGGTTCTTGGCTACACCTTC | CASSSSGVLGYTF
TRBJ1-1 | NA | NA | TRBV10-3 | TGTGCCATCAGTGAGTCCGGAGGGAACACTGAAGCTTTCTTT | CAISESGGNTEAFF
TRBJ2-7 | NA | NA | TRBV7-2 | TGTGCCAGCAGCTCCCTGGGCGGTGACTACGAGCAGTACTTC | CASSSLGGDYEQYF
TRBJ1-1 | NA | many | TRBV9 | TGTGCCAGCAGCGTAACTTTAGGGCAGAACACTGAAGCTTTCTTT | CASSVTLGQNTEAFF
TRBJ2-1 | TRBD2 | NA | TRBV10-2 | TGCGCCAGCAGCGGGGACTACCTGGATGAGCAGTTCTTC | CASSGDYLDEQFF
TRBJ2-7 | TRBD1 | few | TRBV14 | TGTGCCAGCAGCCATTGGGACAGGGGCAACGTTTACGAGCAGTACTTC | CASSHWDRGNVYEQYF
TRBJ2-7 | TRBD2 | NA | TRBV2 | TGTGCCAGCCCGGGACTAGAAACAACCTACGAGCAGTACTTC | CASPGLETTYEQYF
TRBJ2-7 | TRBD2 | NA | TRBV7-8 | TGTGCCAGCAGCGGAGGGGAGGGCCGCTCCTACGAGCAGTACTTC | CASSGGEGRSYEQYF
TRBJ2-2 | TRBD1 | few | TRBV7-3 | TGTGCCAGCAGCTTAAAGCCCGACAGGGTCACCGGGGAGCTGTTTTTT | CASSLKPDRVTGELFF
TRBJ2-2 | NA | NA | TRBV5-1 | TGTGCCAGCGGCTTGGACGGAAACACCGGGGAGCTGTTTTTT | CASGLDGNTGELFF
TRBJ2-3 | NA | NA | TRBV2 | TGTGCCAGCAGGGACGATCCGGGACACATCACAGATACGCAGTATTTT | CASRDDPGHITDTQYF
TRBJ1-5 | NA | NA | TRBV2 | TGTGCCAGCAGTAAGGGGGAGGAGCAGCCCCAGCATTTT | CASSKGEEQPQHF
TRBJ1-5 | TRBD1 | NA | TRBV19 | TGTGCCAGTAGTATGGGGACAGGAACCTACGAGCATTTT | CASSMGTGTYEHF
TRBJ2-5 | TRBD1 | NA | TRBV28 | TGTGCCAGCAGTCCCCGGACAGGGGGCGCCGGGTGGTGGGAGACCCAGTACTTC | CASSPRTGGAGWWETQYF
TRBJ2-7 | NA | many | TRBV20-1 | TGCAGTGCTAGGTACGAGAGCTACGAGCAGTACTTC | CSARYESYEQYF
TRBJ1-1 | NA | NA | TRBV7-8 | TGTGCCAGCAGCTTAAGGAGAGAGGTCAGGGCGAACACTGAAGCTTTCTTT | CASSLRREVRANTEAFF
TRBJ2-2 | TRBD1 | NA | TRBV29-1 | TGCAGCGTGAAACGACAGGGCACCGGGGAGCTGTTTTTT | CSVKRQGTGELFF
TRBJ2-1 | NA | once | TRBV5-1 | TGCGCCAGCAGCTTGGGCCAGGGTGAGCAGTTCTTC | CASSLGQGEQFF
TRBJ2-7 | NA | NA | TRBV5-1 | TGCGCCAGCAGCTTCACGGCCGGCGGTTGGGAGCAGTACTTC | CASSFTAGGWEQYF
TRBJ2-7 | NA | NA | TRBV10-3 | TGTGCCATCAGTGAAGGATTCTCCTACGAGCAGTACTTC | CAISEGFSYEQYF
TRBJ1-2 | NA | many | TRBV4-1 | TGCGCCAGCAGCCAAGTCGTTGGGGGTGGGAATAGTGGCTACACCTTC | CASSQVVGGGNSGYTF
TRBJ1-2 | NA | NA | TRBV18 | TGTGCCAGCTCACCCCGACAGGAGAACTATGGCTACACCTTC | CASSPRQENYGYTF
TRBJ1-1 | TRBD1 | NA | TRBV6-4 | TGTGCCAGCAGTCCTGGACAGGGGCGTCCTTTCTTT | CASSPGQGRPFF
TRBJ1-4 | NA | many | TRBV19 | TGTGCCAGTAGTATAACAGGGTCGGCTGAAAAACTGTTTTTT | CASSITGSAEKLFF
TRBJ2-2 | NA | NA | TRBV2 | TGTGCCAGCAGTGTTCAAGCTACCGGGGAGCTGTTTTTT | CASSVQATGELFF
TRBJ2-1 | TRBD2 | NA | TRBV2 | TGTGCCAGCAGGGATACTAGCGGGACCGCTGAGCAGTTCTTC | CASRDTSGTAEQFF
TRBJ2-5 | TRBD2 | NA | TRBV11-3 | TGTGCCAGCAGCCAAGCTGGGACTAGCGGTTACCAAGAGACCCTGTACTTC | CASSQAGTSGYQETLYF
TRBJ2-1 | NA | few | TRBV15 | TGTGCCACCCCCCCAATTTTCGTCAATGAGCAGTTCTTC | CATPPIFVNEQFF
TRBJ2-1 | TRBD1 | NA | TRBV15 | TGTGCCACCAGCAGAGATCTCGAGGGGGCGGACAATGAGCAGTTCTTC | CATSRDLEGADNEQFF
TRBJ1-6 | NA | NA | TRBV4-2 | TGTGCCAGCAGTTTCGGGGTATCACCCCTCCACTTT | CASSFGVSPLHF
TRBJ2-3 | TRBD2 | NA | TRBV4-3 | TGCGCCAGTCGACTAGCGGGAGGGGATACGCAGTATTTT | CASRLAGGDTQYF
TRBJ2-1 | NA | NA | TRBV20-1 | TGCAGTGCTCAGCGGGTGAATGAGCAGTTCTTC | CSAQRVNEQFF
TRBJ2-3 | NA | many | TRBV7-6 | TGTGCCAGCAGCTTTGGCGGCACAGATACGCAGTATTTT | CASSFGGTDTQYF
TRBJ1-1 | NA | few | TRBV20-1 | TGCAGTGCAAATGAGGCTAGGGAAGAAGCTTTCTTT | CSANEAREEAFF
TRBJ1-3 | NA | few | TRBV4-1 | TGCGCCAGCAGCCATTCGGACAGAACGACTAAACCCTCTGGAAACACCATATATTTT | CASSHSDRTTKPSGNTIYF
TRBJ2-1 | NA | NA | TRBV2 | TGTGCCAGCATAGGTGGGCAGGGTAAGGGGAATGAGCAGTTCTTC | CASIGGQGKGNEQFF
TRBJ2-3 | TRBD1 | NA | TRBV9 | TGTGCCAGCAGCCTCAGACAGGGCTTCACAGATACGCAGTATTTT | CASSLRQGFTDTQYF
TRBJ1-6 | NA | NA | TRBV20-1 | TGCAGTGCCGTATCGGACGGGTATAATTCACCCCTCCACTTT | CSAVSDGYNSPLHF
TRBJ1-5 | NA | NA | TRBV20-1 | TGCAGTGCTAGTGCTGGACAGTTTGGGAGCAATCAGCCCCAGCATTTT | CSASAGQFGSNQPQHF
TRBJ2-5 | TRBD2 | NA | TRBV15 | TGTGCCACCAGCACAACATCAGCGGGAGCAGAGACCCAGTACTTC | CATSTTSAGAETQYF
TRBJ2-7 | NA | many | TRBV20-1 | TGCAGTGCTAGGGAGACCAATTACGAGCAGTACTTC | CSARETNYEQYF
TRBJ2-6 | NA | NA | TRBV2 | TGTGCCAGCAGTGAACTAGGGATGGGGGCCAACGTCCTGACTTTC | CASSELGMGANVLTF
TRBJ1-1 | NA | NA | TRBV7-9 | TGTGCCAGCAGCTCTCAGATGAACACTGAAGCTTTCTTT | CASSSQMNTEAFF
TRBJ2-1 | TRBD2 | many | TRBV7-2 | TGTGCCAGCAGCTGGGCGGGAGGGCCGAAGTACAATGAGCAGTTCTTC | CASSWAGGPKYNEQFF
TRBJ1-1 | TRBD1 | NA | TRBV5-1 | TGCGCCAGCAGCCTGAGACAGGGAAACACTGAAGCTTTCTTT | CASSLRQGNTEAFF
TRBJ1-3 | NA | NA | TRBV5-1 | TGCGCCAGCAGTCCCACAGGCCTAGGCTCTGGAAACACCATATATTTT | CASSPTGLGSGNTIYF
TRBJ1-6 | NA | once | TRBV7-9 | TGTGCCAGCAGCTTAGACAGGGACTATAATTCACCCCTCCACTTT | CASSLDRDYNSPLHF
TRBJ2-1 | NA | once | TRBV2 | TGTGCCTTCCGAGGAGGGACGGGTTCGAATGTGCAGTTCTTC | CAFRGGTGSNVQFF
TRBJ1-3 | TRBD1 | NA | TRBV10-3 | TGTGCCATCAGTCGGACAGGGGCGAGTGGAAACACCATATATTTT | CAISRTGASGNTIYF
TRBJ2-3 | TRBD1 | NA | TRBV7-9 | TGTGCCAGCAGTCCAAGACAGGGTGGAAGCACAGATACGCAGTATTTT | CASSPRQGGSTDTQYF
TRBJ2-1 | NA | many | TRBV6-2/TRBV6-3 | TGTGCCAGCAGCTCGACAGCCTACAATGAGCAGTTCTTC | CASSSTAYNEQFF
TRBJ1-6 | NA | many | TRBV27 | TGTGCCAGCAGTTTATCGGCAGGTTCCAATAATTCACCCCTCCACTTT | CASSLSAGSNNSPLHF